The clone carrying this TCR beta chain was counted a few times. The antigen remains unidentified. This sample was taken from a study of T-cell reconstitution after alpha-beta-depleted transplantation in children. Study outcomes and limitations: One year after transplant, T-cell counts and diversity came mostly from newly produced T cells. In patients about two months after transplant, alpha-beta T cells reportedly arose from several hundred expanded graft clones. Recipient T cells and thymic progenitors that survived gave rise to the high TCRbeta diversity observed at day 60 in some patients.

Between the trimmed V and J ends, which lost 2 bases and 7 bases, there was a span of 15 bases. The CDR3 is made up of 14 amino acids. The TCRbeta library was prepared with unique molecular identifiers. TCRdb fed the PCR reads into MiXCR, producing one record per CDR3 protein. The data contain fewer than 1 million distinct CDR3 sequences, 15% to 20% of them seen just once; the ten biggest clones take up approximately 4.5%. This chain joins TRBV12-3 or TRBV12-4 and TRBJ2-7, with no clear D. The source is a male patient younger than 18 who had a stem cell transplant for acute lymphoblastic leukemia, so the T cells may come from the graft donor. Sequenced material: PBMCs, mostly from graft donor cells, taken 360 days after TCRalphabeta/CD19-depleted stem cell transplant. Here the CDR3 reads CASSLMAPAGEQYF. The CDR3 nucleotides read TGTGCCAGCAGTTTAATGGCGCCGGCCGGTGAGCAGTACTTC.